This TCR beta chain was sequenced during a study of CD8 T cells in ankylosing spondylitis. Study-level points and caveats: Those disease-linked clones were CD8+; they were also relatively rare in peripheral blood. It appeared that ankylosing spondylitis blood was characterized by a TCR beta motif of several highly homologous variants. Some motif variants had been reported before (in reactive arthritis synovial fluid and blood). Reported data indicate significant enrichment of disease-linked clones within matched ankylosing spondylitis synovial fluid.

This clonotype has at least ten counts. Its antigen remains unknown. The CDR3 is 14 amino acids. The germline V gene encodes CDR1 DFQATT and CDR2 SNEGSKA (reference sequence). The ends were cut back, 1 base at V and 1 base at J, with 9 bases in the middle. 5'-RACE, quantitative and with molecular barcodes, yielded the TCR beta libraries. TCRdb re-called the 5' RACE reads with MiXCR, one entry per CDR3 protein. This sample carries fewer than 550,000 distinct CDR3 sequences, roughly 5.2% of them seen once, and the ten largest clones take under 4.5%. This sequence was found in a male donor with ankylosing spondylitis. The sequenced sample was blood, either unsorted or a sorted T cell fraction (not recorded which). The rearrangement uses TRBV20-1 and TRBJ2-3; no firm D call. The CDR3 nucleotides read TGCAGTGCTAGAGTGCACGGGCGCACAGATACGCAGTATTTT. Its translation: CSARVHGRTDTQYF.